This T cell receptor (beta chain) comes out of a study of blood T cell repertoires in COVID-19. Trimming shortened V by 2 bases and J by 3 bases, and 13 bases separated the two germline ends. CDR3 size: 16 residues. Germline V gene data show CDR1 as SGHAT and CDR2 as FQNNGV. The protocol was immunoSEQ multiplex PCR, while the TCRdb copy is restricted to in-frame clones and leaves out a portion. The sample comprises roughly 300,000 clones, about 90% of which are singletons, and more than 1% rests with the top ten. Two negative PCRs, clearance, or symptom resolution characterized the recovered Cohort 3 donors.

The receptor's source is a woman aged 25-40 years who had recovered from COVID-19. The chain links TRBV11-2 to TRBJ1-4; D might be TRBD1 (5 bases). The material sequenced was PBMCs or T cells enriched from blood (not recorded which). The chain's CDR3 is CASSLFPDTSNEKLFF. As DNA, the CDR3 is TGTGCCAGCAGCTTATTCCCGGACACTTCTAATGAAAAACTGTTTTTT. The full variable domain, with the rest looked up from reference TRBV11-2 and TRBJ1-4, is EAGVAQSPRYKIIEKRQSVAFWCNPISGHATLYWYQQILGQGPKLLIQFQNNGVVDDSQLPKDRFSAERLKGVDSTLKIQPAKLEDSAVYLCASSLFPDTSNEKLFFGSGTQLSVL.